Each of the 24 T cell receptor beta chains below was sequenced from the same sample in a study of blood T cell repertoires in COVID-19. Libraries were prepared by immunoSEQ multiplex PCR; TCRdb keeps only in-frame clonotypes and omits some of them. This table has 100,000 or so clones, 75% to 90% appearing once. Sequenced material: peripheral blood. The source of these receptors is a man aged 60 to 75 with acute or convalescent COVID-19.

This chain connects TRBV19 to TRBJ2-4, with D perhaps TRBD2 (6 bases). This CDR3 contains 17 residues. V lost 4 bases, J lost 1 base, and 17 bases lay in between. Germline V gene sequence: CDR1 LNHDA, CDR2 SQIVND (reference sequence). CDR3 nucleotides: TGTGCCAGTAGTACTTACGGGGGATTTGGGGCCAAAAACATTCAGTACTTC. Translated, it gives CASSTYGGFGAKNIQYF.

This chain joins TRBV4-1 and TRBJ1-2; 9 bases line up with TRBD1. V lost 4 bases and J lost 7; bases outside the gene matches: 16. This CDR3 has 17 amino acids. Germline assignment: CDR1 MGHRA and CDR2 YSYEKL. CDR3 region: CASSLTPTGTGYGGYTF. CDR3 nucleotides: TGCGCCAGCAGCCTCACTCCAACCGGGACAGGGTATGGTGGCTACACCTTC.

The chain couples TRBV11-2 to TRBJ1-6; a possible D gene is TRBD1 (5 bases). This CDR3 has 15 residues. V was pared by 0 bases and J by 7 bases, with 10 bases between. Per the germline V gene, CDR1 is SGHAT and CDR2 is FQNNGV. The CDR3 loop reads CASSLDRAWNSPLHF. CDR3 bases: TGTGCCAGCAGCTTAGACAGGGCGTGGAATTCACCCCTCCACTTT.

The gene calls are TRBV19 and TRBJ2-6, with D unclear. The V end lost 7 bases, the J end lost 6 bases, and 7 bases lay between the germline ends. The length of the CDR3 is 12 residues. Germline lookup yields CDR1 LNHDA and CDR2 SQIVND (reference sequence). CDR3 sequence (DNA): TGTGCCAGTACCACATTGGCCAACGTCCTGACTTTC. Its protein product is CASTTLANVLTF.

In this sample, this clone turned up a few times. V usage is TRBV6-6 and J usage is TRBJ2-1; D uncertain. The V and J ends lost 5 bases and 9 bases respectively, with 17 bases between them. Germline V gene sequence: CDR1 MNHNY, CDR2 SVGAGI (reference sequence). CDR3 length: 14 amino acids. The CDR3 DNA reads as TGTGCCAGCAGTCACTTGACTTCCGCCGGTGAGCAGTTCTTC. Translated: CASSHLTSAGEQFF.

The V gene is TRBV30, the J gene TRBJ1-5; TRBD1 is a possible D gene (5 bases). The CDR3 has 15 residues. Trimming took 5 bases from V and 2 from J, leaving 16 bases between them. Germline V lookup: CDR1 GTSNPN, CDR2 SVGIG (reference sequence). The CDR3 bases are TGTGCCTGGTCGACGCGGGACCGAGGCAATCAGCCCCAGCATTTT. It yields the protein CAWSTRDRGNQPQHF.

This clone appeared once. The CDR3 nucleotides read TGTGCCAGCAGGGCCCTTACAGATACGCAGTATTTT. Translating gives CASRALTDTQYF. The chain employs TRBV6-5 and TRBJ2-3; unclear D gene. The CDR3 sequence is 12 residues long. The V end lost 6 bases, the J end lost 3 bases, and 7 bases lay between the germline ends. CDR1 MNHEY and CDR2 SVGAGI come from the germline V gene.

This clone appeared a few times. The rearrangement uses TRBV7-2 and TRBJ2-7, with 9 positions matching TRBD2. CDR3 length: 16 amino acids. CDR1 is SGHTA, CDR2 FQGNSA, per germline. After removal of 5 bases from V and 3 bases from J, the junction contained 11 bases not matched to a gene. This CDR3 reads CASSPRSSGRFYEQYF. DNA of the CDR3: TGTGCCAGCAGCCCAAGGAGCAGCGGGAGGTTCTACGAGCAGTACTTC. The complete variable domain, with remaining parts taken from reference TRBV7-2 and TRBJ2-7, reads GAGVSQSPSNKVTEKGKDVELRCDPISGHTALYWYRQSLGQGLEFLIYFQGNSAPDKSGLPSDRFSAERTGGSVSTLTIQRTQQEDSAVYLCASSPRSSGRFYEQYFGPGTRLTVT.

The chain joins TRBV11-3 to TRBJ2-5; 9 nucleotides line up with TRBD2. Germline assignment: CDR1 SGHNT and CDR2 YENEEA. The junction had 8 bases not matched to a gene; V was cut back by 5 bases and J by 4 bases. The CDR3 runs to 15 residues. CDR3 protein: CASSPWGSGRETQYF. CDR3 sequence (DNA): TGTGCCAGCAGCCCCTGGGGTAGCGGGAGAGAGACCCAGTACTTC.

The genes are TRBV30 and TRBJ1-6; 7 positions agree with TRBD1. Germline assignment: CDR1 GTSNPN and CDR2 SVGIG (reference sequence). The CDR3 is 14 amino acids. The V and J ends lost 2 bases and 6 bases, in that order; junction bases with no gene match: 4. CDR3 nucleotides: TGTGCCTGGAGTAGCCGGGACAGTAATTCACCCCTCCACTTT. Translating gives CAWSSRDSNSPLHF.

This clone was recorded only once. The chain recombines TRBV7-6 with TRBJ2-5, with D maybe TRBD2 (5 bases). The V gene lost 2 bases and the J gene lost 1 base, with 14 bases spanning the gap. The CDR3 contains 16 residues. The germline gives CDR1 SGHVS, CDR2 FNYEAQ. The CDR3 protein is CASSLTSGIIQETQYF. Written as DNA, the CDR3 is TGTGCCAGCAGCTTAACGTCGGGGATAATCCAAGAGACCCAGTACTTC.

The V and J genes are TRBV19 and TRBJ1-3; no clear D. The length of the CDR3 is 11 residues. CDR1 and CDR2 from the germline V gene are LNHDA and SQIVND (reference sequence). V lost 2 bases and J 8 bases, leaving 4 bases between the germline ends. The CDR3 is CASSITYTIYF. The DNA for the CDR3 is TGTGCCAGTAGTATAACATACACCATATATTTT.

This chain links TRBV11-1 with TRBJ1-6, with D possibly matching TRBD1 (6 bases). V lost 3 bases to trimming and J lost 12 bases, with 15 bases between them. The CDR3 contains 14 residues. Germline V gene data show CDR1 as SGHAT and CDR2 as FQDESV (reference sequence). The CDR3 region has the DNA TGTGCCAGCAGCTTCGGGCAGGGGCTCGAACCCCTCCACTTT. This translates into CASSFGQGLEPLHF.

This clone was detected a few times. The CDR3 sequence: CASSWVEETQYF. CDR3 nucleotides: TGTGCCAGCAGTTGGGTGGAGGAGACCCAGTACTTC. The J gene is TRBJ2-5, the V gene TRBV6-2 or TRBV6-3; D gene ambiguous. This CDR3 has 12 residues. Germline CDR1 and CDR2: MNHEY and SVGEGT. V lost 4 bases and J 5 bases, leaving 8 bases between the germline ends.

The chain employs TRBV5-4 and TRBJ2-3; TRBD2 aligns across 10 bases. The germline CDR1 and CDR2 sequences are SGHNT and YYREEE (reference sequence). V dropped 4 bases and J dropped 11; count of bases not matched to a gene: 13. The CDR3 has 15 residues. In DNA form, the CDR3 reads TGTGCCAGCAGCCGGACTAGCGGCCTGAGTGGGGGGCAGTATTTT. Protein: CASSRTSGLSGGQYF.

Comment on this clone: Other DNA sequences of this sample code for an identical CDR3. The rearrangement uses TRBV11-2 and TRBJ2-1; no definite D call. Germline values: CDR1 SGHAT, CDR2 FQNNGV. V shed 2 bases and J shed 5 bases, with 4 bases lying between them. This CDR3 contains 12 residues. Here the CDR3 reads CASSLNNNEQFF. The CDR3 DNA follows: TGTGCCAGCAGCTTAAACAACAATGAGCAGTTCTTC.

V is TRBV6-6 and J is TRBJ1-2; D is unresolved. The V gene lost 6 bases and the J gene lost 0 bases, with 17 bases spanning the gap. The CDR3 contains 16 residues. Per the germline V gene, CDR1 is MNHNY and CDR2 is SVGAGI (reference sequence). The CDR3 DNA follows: TGTGCCAGCAGACCCACGGGTCGGGGAACTAACTATGGCTACACCTTC. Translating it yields CASRPTGRGTNYGYTF.

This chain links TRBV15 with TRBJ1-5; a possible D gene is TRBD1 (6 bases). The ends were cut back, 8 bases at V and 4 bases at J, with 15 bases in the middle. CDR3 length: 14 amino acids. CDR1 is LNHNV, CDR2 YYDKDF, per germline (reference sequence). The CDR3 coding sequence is TGTGCCACCGGGGGGGGACAATGGAATCAGCCCCAGCATTTT. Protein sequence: CATGGGQWNQPQHF.

CDR3 DNA: TGTGCCAGCAGTTTAGGGAGGGACACCGGGGAGCTGTTTTTT. This sequence encodes CASSLGRDTGELFF. The chain carries TRBV28 and TRBJ2-2; 7 nucleotides align to TRBD2. Germline V gives CDR1 MDHEN, CDR2 SYDVKM. The CDR3 runs 14 residues. After removal of 2 bases from V and 3 bases from J, the junction contained 0 bases not matched to a gene.

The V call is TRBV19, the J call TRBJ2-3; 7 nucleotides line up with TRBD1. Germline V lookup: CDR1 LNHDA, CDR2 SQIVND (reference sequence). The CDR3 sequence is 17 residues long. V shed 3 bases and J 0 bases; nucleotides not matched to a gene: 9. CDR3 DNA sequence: TGTGCCAGTAGTATCGACCGACAGGGAGACAGCACAGATACGCAGTATTTT. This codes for CASSIDRQGDSTDTQYF. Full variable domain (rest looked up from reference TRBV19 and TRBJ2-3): DGGITQSPKYLFRKEGQNVTLSCEQNLNHDAMYWYRQDPGQGLRLIYYSQIVNDFQKGDIAEGYSVSREKKESFPLTVTSAQKNPTAFYLCASSIDRQGDSTDTQYFGPGTRLTVL.

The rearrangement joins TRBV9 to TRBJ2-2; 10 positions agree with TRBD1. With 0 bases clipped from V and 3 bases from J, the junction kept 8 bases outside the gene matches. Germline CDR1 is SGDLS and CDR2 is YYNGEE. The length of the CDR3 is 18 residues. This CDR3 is CASSVAPTGGQYTGELFF. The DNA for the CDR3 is TGTGCCAGCAGCGTAGCCCCGACAGGGGGCCAATACACCGGGGAGCTGTTTTTT.

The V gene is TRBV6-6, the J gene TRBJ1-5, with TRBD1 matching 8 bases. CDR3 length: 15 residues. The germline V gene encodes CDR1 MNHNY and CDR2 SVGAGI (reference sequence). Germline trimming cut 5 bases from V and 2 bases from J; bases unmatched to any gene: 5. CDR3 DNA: TGTGCCAGCAGTACGACAGGGGCCGGCAATCAGCCCCAGCATTTT. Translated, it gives CASSTTGAGNQPQHF.

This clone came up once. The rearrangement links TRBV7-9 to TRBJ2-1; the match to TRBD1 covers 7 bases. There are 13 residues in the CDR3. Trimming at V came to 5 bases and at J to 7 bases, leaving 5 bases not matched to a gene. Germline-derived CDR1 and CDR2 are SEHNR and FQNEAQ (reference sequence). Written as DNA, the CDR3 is TGTGCCAGCAGCCCACGCAGGGGGAATGAGCAGTTCTTC. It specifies CASSPRRGNEQFF.

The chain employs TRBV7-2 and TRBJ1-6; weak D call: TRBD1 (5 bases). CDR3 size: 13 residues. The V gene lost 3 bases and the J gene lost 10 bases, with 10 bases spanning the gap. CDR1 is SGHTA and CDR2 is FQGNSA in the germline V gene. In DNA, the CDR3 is TGTGCCAGCAGCTTGGACACAAGCTCACCCCTCCACTTT. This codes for CASSLDTSSPLHF. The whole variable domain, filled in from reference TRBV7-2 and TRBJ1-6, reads GAGVSQSPSNKVTEKGKDVELRCDPISGHTALYWYRQSLGQGLEFLIYFQGNSAPDKSGLPSDRFSAERTGGSVSTLTIQRTQQEDSAVYLCASSLDTSSPLHFGNGTRLTVT.